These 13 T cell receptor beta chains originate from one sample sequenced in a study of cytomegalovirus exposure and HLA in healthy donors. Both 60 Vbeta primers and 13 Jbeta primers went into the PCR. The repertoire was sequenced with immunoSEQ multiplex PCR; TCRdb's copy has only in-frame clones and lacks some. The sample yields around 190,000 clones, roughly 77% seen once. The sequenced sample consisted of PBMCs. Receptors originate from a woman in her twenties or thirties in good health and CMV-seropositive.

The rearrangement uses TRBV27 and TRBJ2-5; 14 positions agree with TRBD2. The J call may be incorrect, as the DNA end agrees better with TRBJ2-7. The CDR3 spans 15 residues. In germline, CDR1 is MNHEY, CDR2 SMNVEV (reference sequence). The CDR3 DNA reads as TGTGCCAGCAGTCCATCGGGACTAGCGGGAGACGAGCAGTACTTC. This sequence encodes CASSPSGLAGDEQYF.

The CDR3 DNA reads as TGCGCCAGCAGCTTTGCAGGGACCTACGAGCAGTACTTC. This encodes CASSFAGTYEQYF. The chain uses TRBV5-1 and TRBJ2-7, with D maybe TRBD1 (5 bases). Trimming stripped 2 bases from V and 2 bases from J, with 8 bases between. Germline V CDR1 and CDR2: SGHRS, YFSETQ. This CDR3 region has 13 residues.

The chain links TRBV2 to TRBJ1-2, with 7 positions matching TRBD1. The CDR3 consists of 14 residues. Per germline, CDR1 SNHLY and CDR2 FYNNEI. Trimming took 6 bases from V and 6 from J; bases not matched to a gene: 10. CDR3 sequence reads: CASRGDSLSHGYTF. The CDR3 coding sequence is TGTGCCAGCAGGGGGGACAGCCTGTCTCATGGCTACACCTTC.

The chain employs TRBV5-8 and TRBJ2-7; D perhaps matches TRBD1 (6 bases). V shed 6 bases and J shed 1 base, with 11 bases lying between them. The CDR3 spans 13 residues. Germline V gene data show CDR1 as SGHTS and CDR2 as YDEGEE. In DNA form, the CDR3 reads TGTGCCAGCACCGTGCAGGGGTCCTACGAGCAGTACTTC. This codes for CASTVQGSYEQYF. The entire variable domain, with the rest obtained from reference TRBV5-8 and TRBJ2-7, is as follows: EAGVTQSPTHLIKTRGQQATLRCSPISGHTSVYWYQQALGLGLQFLLWYDEGEERNRGNFPPRFSGRQFPNYSSELNVNALELEDSALYLCASTVQGSYEQYFGPGTRLTVT.

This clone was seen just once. The CDR3 DNA follows: TGTGCCAGCAGTTCAGGGGTGGGCTACACCTTC. Translation: CASSSGVGYTF. The chain employs TRBV28 and TRBJ1-2; TRBD1 is a possible D gene (6 bases). Trimming shortened V by 4 bases and J by 8 bases, and 8 bases separated the two germline ends. The CDR3 is made up of 11 amino acids. Germline V gives CDR1 MDHEN, CDR2 SYDVKM.

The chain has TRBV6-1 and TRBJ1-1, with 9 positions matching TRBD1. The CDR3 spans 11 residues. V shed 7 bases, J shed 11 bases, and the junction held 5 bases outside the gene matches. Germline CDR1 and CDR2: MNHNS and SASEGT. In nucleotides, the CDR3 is TGTGCCAGCAAGGACAGGGGAGAGGCTTTCTTT. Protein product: CASKDRGEAFF.

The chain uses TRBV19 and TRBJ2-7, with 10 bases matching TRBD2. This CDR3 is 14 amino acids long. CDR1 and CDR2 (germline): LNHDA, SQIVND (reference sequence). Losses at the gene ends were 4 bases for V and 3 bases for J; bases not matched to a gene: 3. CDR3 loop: CASSTSGRGYEQYF. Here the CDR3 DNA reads TGTGCCAGTAGTACTAGCGGGAGAGGCTACGAGCAGTACTTC.

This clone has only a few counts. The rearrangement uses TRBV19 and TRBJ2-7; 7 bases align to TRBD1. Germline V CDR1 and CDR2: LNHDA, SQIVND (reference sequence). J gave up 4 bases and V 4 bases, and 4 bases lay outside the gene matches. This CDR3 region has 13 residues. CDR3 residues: CASSTSGGYEQYF. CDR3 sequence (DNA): TGTGCCAGTAGTACCTCAGGGGGTTACGAGCAGTACTTC. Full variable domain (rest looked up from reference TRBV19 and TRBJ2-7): DGGITQSPKYLFRKEGQNVTLSCEQNLNHDAMYWYRQDPGQGLRLIYYSQIVNDFQKGDIAEGYSVSREKKESFPLTVTSAQKNPTAFYLCASSTSGGYEQYFGPGTRLTVT.

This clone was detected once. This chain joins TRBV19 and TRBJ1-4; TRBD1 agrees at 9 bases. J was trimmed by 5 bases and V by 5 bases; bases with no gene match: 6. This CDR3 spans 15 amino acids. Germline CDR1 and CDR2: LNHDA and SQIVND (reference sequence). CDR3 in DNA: TGTGCCAGTAGTTGGGGGACAGGGACGAATGAAAAACTGTTTTTT. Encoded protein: CASSWGTGTNEKLFF.

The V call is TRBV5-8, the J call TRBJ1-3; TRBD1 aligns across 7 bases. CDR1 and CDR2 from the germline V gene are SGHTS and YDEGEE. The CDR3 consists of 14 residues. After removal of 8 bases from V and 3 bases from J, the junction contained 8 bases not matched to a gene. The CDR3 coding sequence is TGTGCCAGAACCACAGGGGAAGATGGAAACACCATATATTTT. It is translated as CARTTGEDGNTIYF.

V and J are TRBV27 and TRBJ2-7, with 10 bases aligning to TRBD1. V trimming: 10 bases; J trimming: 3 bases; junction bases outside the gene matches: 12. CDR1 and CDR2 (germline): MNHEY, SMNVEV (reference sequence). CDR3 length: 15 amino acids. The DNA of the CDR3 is TGTGCCACCGGAGGGACAGGGGAAAGGGGCTACGAGCAGTACTTC. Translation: CATGGTGERGYEQYF.

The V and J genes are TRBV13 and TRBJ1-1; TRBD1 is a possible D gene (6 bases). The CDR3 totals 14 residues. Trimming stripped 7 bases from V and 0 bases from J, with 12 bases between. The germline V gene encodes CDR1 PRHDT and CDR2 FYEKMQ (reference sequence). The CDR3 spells CASTGGQLNTEAFF. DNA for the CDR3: TGTGCCAGCACTGGGGGCCAGTTGAACACTGAAGCTTTCTTT.

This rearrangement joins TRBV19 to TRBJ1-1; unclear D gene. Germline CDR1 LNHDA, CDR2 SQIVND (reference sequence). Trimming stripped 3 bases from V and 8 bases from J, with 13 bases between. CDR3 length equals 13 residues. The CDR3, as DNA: TGTGCCAGTAGTATTTCCACCTCTAGGGAAGCTTTCTTT. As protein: CASSISTSREAFF.